A selection of T cell receptor beta chains follows, all from one sample in a study of response to subunit inactivated influenza vaccine. TCRdb reprocessed the RT-PCR reads via MiXCR and lists one record per CDR3 protein. Of some 550,000 distinct CDR3 sequences in the sample, 20% to 25% were seen once. The same specimen was also included in a second study, on T cells expressing NK-cell markers.

Sequencing used CD4+ T cells sorted from PBMCs, obtained approximately 13 days after vaccination. All receptors derive from a man aged 50-59 years who received an inactivated influenza vaccine. Both conserved end residues are part of each CDR3. The D gene is left open where the match is weak. Rows may omit the clone size; those that give it use once, few, many or a size class.

j_call d_call v_call clone_size cdr3_aa cdr3_nt
TRBJ2-2 . TRBV12-3/TRBV12-4 many CASSLRDTGELFF TGTGCCAGCAGTTTAAGGGATACCGGGGAGCTGTTTTTT
TRBJ2-7 . TRBV20-1 . CSAEDGSYEQYF TGCAGTGCTGAGGACGGATCCTACGAGCAGTACTTC
TRBJ1-2 TRBD1 TRBV12-3/TRBV12-4 . CASSLAGYRGALSYTF TGTGCCAGCAGTTTAGCAGGATACAGGGGAGCGCTCTCCTACACCTTC
TRBJ2-1 TRBD2 TRBV20-1 few CSARAASGSWNEQFF TGCAGTGCTAGAGCGGCTAGCGGGAGTTGGAATGAGCAGTTCTTC
TRBJ1-1 . TRBV5-1 . CASSSTGGVGEAFF TGCGCCAGCAGCTCGACCGGCGGCGTAGGTGAAGCTTTCTTT
TRBJ2-1 . TRBV12-3/TRBV12-4 many CASRTGTSLDEQFF TGTGCCAGCAGGACCGGGACTTCTTTAGATGAGCAGTTCTTC
TRBJ2-1 . TRBV7-2 . CASATGSLGYNEQFF TGTGCCAGCGCAACCGGGAGTCTCGGGTACAATGAGCAGTTCTTC
TRBJ1-3 . TRBV6-5 . CASSYSTIAENSGNTIYF TGTGCCAGCAGTTATTCCACTATAGCAGAGAACTCTGGAAACACCATATATTTT
TRBJ1-4 . TRBV12-3/TRBV12-4 many CASSFFGSGEKLFF TGTGCCAGCAGTTTCTTCGGCAGTGGTGAAAAACTGTTTTTT
TRBJ1-1 . TRBV6-1 few CASSAGRVTEAFF TGTGCCAGCAGTGCGGGTAGGGTCACTGAAGCTTTCTTT
TRBJ2-1 TRBD2 TRBV29-1 . CSVATSGNLNEQFF TGCAGCGTTGCTACTAGCGGCAACCTAAATGAGCAGTTCTTC
TRBJ1-6 . TRBV20-1 . CSAKDGNSPLHF TGCAGTGCTAAGGACGGGAATTCACCCCTCCACTTT
TRBJ2-7 . TRBV10-3 . CAISEGQGSYEQYF TGTGCCATCAGTGAGGGGCAGGGGTCCTACGAGCAGTACTTC
TRBJ2-3 . TRBV29-1 . CSVPLVQGTDTQYF TGCAGCGTTCCACTAGTTCAGGGCACAGATACGCAGTATTTT
TRBJ2-1 . TRBV5-1 few CASRFETSDEQFF TGCGCCAGCAGATTTGAGACTAGTGATGAGCAGTTCTTC
TRBJ1-4 TRBD1 TRBV12-3/TRBV12-4 . CASSLRQGDEKLFF TGTGCCAGCAGTTTACGACAGGGGGACGAAAAACTGTTTTTT
TRBJ2-7 TRBD1 TRBV5-1 . CASSAPGAQGAREQYF TGCGCCAGCAGCGCGCCCGGCGCTCAGGGGGCGCGTGAGCAGTACTTC
TRBJ1-2 . TRBV4-3 . CASSQGHTLNGGYTF TGCGCCAGCAGCCAAGGGCACACCCTCAACGGTGGCTACACCTTC
TRBJ2-3 TRBD2 TRBV20-1 few CSARAGEGGIVADTQYF TGCAGTGCTAGAGCCGGGGAGGGTGGGATAGTCGCAGATACGCAGTATTTT
TRBJ2-7 TRBD1 TRBV19 . CASSNSGGASYEQYF TGTGCCAGTAGTAACTCAGGGGGCGCTTCCTACGAGCAGTACTTC
TRBJ1-5 TRBD1 TRBV4-3 many CASSQDPLGQGVAQPQHF TGCGCCAGCAGCCAAGATCCCCTCGGACAGGGGGTCGCTCAGCCCCAGCATTTT
TRBJ1-1 . TRBV2 . CASKLEGALMNTEAFF TGTGCCAGCAAGTTGGAAGGGGCGCTCATGAACACTGAAGCTTTCTTT
TRBJ2-3 . TRBV11-2 . CASRRRGPNTDTQYF TGTGCCAGCCGACGGCGGGGGCCGAACACAGATACGCAGTATTTT
TRBJ2-3 TRBD2 TRBV10-3 . CAINSERGLNTQYF TGTGCCATCAACTCTGAGCGGGGTTTGAATACGCAGTATTTT
TRBJ2-3 TRBD1 TRBV2 few CASRGQGGSDTQYF TGTGCCAGCAGAGGACAGGGAGGTTCAGATACGCAGTATTTT
TRBJ2-1 . TRBV2 . CASSDFDEQFF TGTGCCAGCAGTGATTTCGATGAGCAGTTCTTC
TRBJ2-1 TRBD2 TRBV5-1 many CASSPGLAGGFYNEQFF TGCGCCAGCAGCCCGGGACTAGCGGGGGGGTTTTACAATGAGCAGTTCTTC
TRBJ1-2 . TRBV5-1 few CASSSGGGRYGYTF TGCGCCAGCAGCTCGGGAGGGGGACGGTACGGCTACACCTTC
TRBJ2-3 TRBD2 TRBV28 few CASSLGVQRGPPGTQYF TGTGCCAGCAGCCTGGGCGTCCAGCGGGGCCCCCCCGGTACGCAGTATTTT
TRBJ1-2 TRBD1 TRBV10-3 . CAISPGQGYGYTF TGTGCCATCAGCCCGGGACAGGGCTATGGCTACACCTTC
TRBJ2-7 TRBD2 TRBV12-3/TRBV12-4 many CASRDLAGAYEQYF TGTGCCAGCAGAGATCTAGCGGGGGCCTACGAGCAGTACTTC
TRBJ2-5 TRBD2 TRBV20-1 . CSARDQRAGAGETQYF TGCAGTGCTAGAGATCAGAGAGCGGGGGCAGGGGAGACCCAGTACTTC
TRBJ2-7 . TRBV4-1 few CASSQEGGAGRVYEQYF TGCGCCAGCAGCCAAGAAGGCGGAGCGGGCCGGGTTTACGAGCAGTACTTC
TRBJ1-4 . TRBV11-2 . CASSARQKSTATNEKLFF TGTGCCAGCAGCGCTAGACAGAAGAGTACAGCAACTAATGAAAAACTGTTTTTT
TRBJ2-5 . TRBV5-1 few CASGMIGAPKETQYF TGCGCCAGCGGAATGATCGGGGCTCCCAAAGAGACCCAGTACTTC
TRBJ1-2 . TRBV3-1 many CASRGGRGDGYTF TGTGCCAGCCGCGGAGGCAGGGGCGATGGCTACACCTTC
TRBJ2-1 . TRBV29-1 . CSVIGLGNLGAFDEQFF TGCAGCGTTATTGGACTAGGAAATTTGGGGGCCTTCGATGAGCAGTTCTTC
TRBJ2-7 TRBD2 TRBV7-2 . CASSGRLSGGGRYEQYF TGTGCCAGCAGCGGCCGTCTTTCGGGGGGGGGCCGCTACGAGCAGTACTTC
TRBJ2-7 . TRBV7-8 few CASSLGRIQSYEQYF TGTGCCAGCAGCTTGGGGCGGATACAGTCCTACGAGCAGTACTTC
TRBJ1-4 . TRBV7-8 many CASSLVPTGKLFF TGTGCCAGCAGCTTAGTTCCCACCGGGAAACTGTTTTTT
TRBJ2-7 . TRBV29-1 . CRRTRNSYEQYF TGCAGAAGGACCAGGAACTCCTACGAGCAGTACTTC
TRBJ1-2 . TRBV6-1 many CASAGTTYGYTF TGTGCCTCCGCCGGGACAACCTATGGCTACACCTTC
TRBJ2-5 TRBD1 TRBV30 . CARDNRDRGETQYF TGTGCCCGCGATAACCGGGACAGGGGAGAGACCCAGTACTTC
TRBJ1-2 . TRBV12-3/TRBV12-4 few CASSPAGFYGYTF TGTGCCAGCAGTCCCGCGGGCTTCTATGGCTACACCTTC
TRBJ2-3 . TRBV3-1 . CASSKLARTDTQYF TGTGCCAGCAGCAAGCTAGCGCGCACAGATACGCAGTATTTT
TRBJ2-2 . TRBV5-6 few CASSQLPGELFF TGTGCCAGCAGCCAATTACCCGGGGAGCTGTTTTTT
TRBJ1-2 TRBD1 TRBV3-1 . CASSPAGTGSNGYTF TGTGCCAGCAGCCCAGCCGGGACAGGGTCGAACGGCTACACCTTC
TRBJ2-7 . TRBV28 . CASSFGGSEQYF TGTGCCAGCAGTTTTGGTGGTAGCGAGCAGTACTTC
TRBJ2-3 . TRBV5-1 . CASSLWSSGTSSTDTQYF TGCGCCAGCAGCTTGTGGTCTTCGGGTACTTCGAGCACAGATACGCAGTATTTT
TRBJ2-7 . TRBV5-6 . CASSRGQRGYEQYF TGTGCCAGCAGCCGGGGACAAAGGGGCTACGAGCAGTACTTC
TRBJ2-7 TRBD2 TRBV4-2 many CASSPGTSGGGYEQYF TGTGCCAGCAGCCCTGGGACTAGCGGGGGGGGCTACGAGCAGTACTTC
TRBJ1-3 . TRBV7-9 . CASSLEISGNTIYF TGTGCCAGCAGCTTAGAAATATCAGGAAACACCATATATTTT
TRBJ2-7 . TRBV29-1 few CSVALQGRSYEQYF TGCAGCGTTGCGTTGCAGGGTCGTTCCTACGAGCAGTACTTC
TRBJ1-3 . TRBV6-5 . CASSYAGDSGNTIYF TGTGCCAGCAGTTACGCAGGGGACTCTGGAAACACCATATATTTT